Presented here are 31 T cell receptor beta chains from one specimen sequenced in a study of PD-1 blockade in classical Hodgkin lymphoma. Autologous stem cell transplantation was followed by relapse in every patient, and brentuximab vedotin exposure varied. Profiling relied on immunoSEQ multiplex PCR, and the TCRdb table lists in-frame clones only, not all of them. This table holds 15,000 or so clones, approximately 80% found once. The sample was peripheral blood mononuclear cells (PBMCs), taken at baseline. The receptor source for this set is a human donor with classical Hodgkin lymphoma.

V usage is TRBV5-6 and J usage is TRBJ1-5, with D possibly TRBD1 on 5 matching bases. CDR3 length: 15 amino acids. CDR1 and CDR2 (germline): SGHDT, YYEEEE. V lost 5 bases and J lost 3, with 15 bases in between. The CDR3 reads CASSRQIGTNQPQHF. Written as DNA, the CDR3 is TGTGCCAGCAGTCGACAAATAGGGACCAATCAGCCCCAGCATTTT.

V is TRBV7-9 and J is TRBJ1-4, with D possibly matching TRBD1 (5 bases). CDR3 length: 14 amino acids. The ends were cut back, 5 bases at V and 11 bases at J, with 18 bases in the middle. The germline CDR1 and CDR2 sequences are SEHNR and FQNEAQ (reference sequence). CDR3 protein: CASSLNSYGGKLFF. The CDR3 DNA reads TGTGCCAGCAGCCTAAACTCGTACGGGGGGAAACTGTTTTTT.

This clone was detected a few times. The rearrangement joins TRBV28 to TRBJ2-7, with 9 bases identical to TRBD2. The germline CDR1 and CDR2 sequences are MDHEN and SYDVKM. The CDR3 has 14 amino acids. Trimming removed 6 bases from V and 5 bases from J; junction bases left unmatched: 8. The CDR3 DNA is TGTGCCAGCAGGCTTAGCGGGGGTAGTGACGAGCAGTACTTC. Protein sequence: CASRLSGGSDEQYF.

The rearrangement joins TRBV2 to TRBJ1-2; D is possibly TRBD1 (5 bases). The germline V gene has CDR1 SNHLY and CDR2 FYNNEI. The ends were cut back, 3 bases at V and 0 bases at J, with 17 bases in the middle. The CDR3 runs 17 residues. CDR3 protein: CASSDMTVASTNYGYTF. The CDR3 DNA sequence: TGTGCCAGCAGTGATATGACAGTAGCCTCTACTAACTATGGCTACACCTTC.

The chain employs TRBV7-2 and TRBJ2-7; D ambiguous. V lost 2 bases, J lost 0 bases, and 11 bases lay in between. CDR1 SGHTA and CDR2 FQGNSA come from the germline V gene. This CDR3 comprises 15 residues. The CDR3 spells CASSLIVQPSYEQYF. Here the CDR3 DNA reads TGTGCCAGCAGCTTAATTGTTCAGCCCTCCTACGAGCAGTACTTC.

The chain carries TRBV6-5 and TRBJ1-5, with D perhaps matching TRBD1 (5 bases). Trimming removed 5 bases from V and 4 bases from J, with 15 bases in between. Germline values: CDR1 MNHEY, CDR2 SVGAGI. This CDR3 is 15 amino acids long. CDR3 DNA sequence: TGTGCCAGCAGTGGGGCGTGGCCGCTAAATCAGCCCCAGCATTTT. Translating it yields CASSGAWPLNQPQHF.

The chain uses TRBV7-2 and TRBJ2-5, with D unclear. Trimming cost V 4 bases and J 5 bases, with 17 bases left between them. Looked up from germline, CDR1 is SGHTA and CDR2 is FQGNSA. This CDR3 is built from 15 residues. CDR3 bases: TGTGCCAGCAGCTCTGACGCCGAGGCGGCGGAGACCCAGTACTTC. Translated, it gives CASSSDAEAAETQYF.

The V gene is TRBV9, the J gene TRBJ2-2; either TRBD1 or TRBD2 may supply D (5 bases each). CDR1 SGDLS and CDR2 YYNGEE come from the germline V gene. Between the trimmed V and J ends, which lost 8 bases and 0 bases, there was a span of 11 bases. This CDR3 is built from 14 residues. The CDR3 nucleotides are TGTGCCAGGCCCGGGACGGCGAACACCGGGGAGCTGTTTTTT. Translated: CARPGTANTGELFF.

V is TRBV7-2 and J is TRBJ2-5, with D tentatively TRBD2 (5 bases). Per germline, CDR1 SGHTA and CDR2 FQGNSA. This CDR3 has 12 residues. Trimming took 3 bases from V and 7 from J, leaving 9 bases between them. CDR3 DNA: TGTGCCAGCAGCTTCGATGAGGGGACCCAGTACTTC. This gives the protein CASSFDEGTQYF.

V is TRBV19 and J is TRBJ2-7; 8 bases match TRBD1. V shed 4 bases, J shed 2 bases, and the junction held 13 bases outside the gene matches. Germline CDR1 is LNHDA and CDR2 is SQIVND (reference sequence). The CDR3 length is 17 residues. This chain's CDR3 is CASSKKYTTQGAYEQYF. The CDR3 DNA is TGTGCCAGTAGTAAGAAATATACAACACAGGGGGCCTACGAGCAGTACTTC.

This clone is a singleton in its sample. V is TRBV5-1 and J is TRBJ2-1; 12 bases agree with TRBD2. CDR3 size: 16 residues. CDR1 is SGHRS and CDR2 is YFSETQ in the germline V gene. After removal of 0 bases from V and 6 bases from J, the junction contained 4 bases not matched to a gene. The DNA of the CDR3 is TGCGCCAGCAGCTTGGCGCCTAGCGGGGGGGCCAATGAGCAGTTCTTC. Encoded protein: CASSLAPSGGANEQFF.

The chain combines TRBV7-2 with TRBJ1-6; possibly TRBD1 for D (6 bases). The ends were cut back, 0 bases at V and 6 bases at J, with 15 bases in the middle. This CDR3 spans 17 amino acids. From germline, CDR1 is SGHTA and CDR2 FQGNSA. CDR3 amino acids: CASSLARGGLGNSPLHF. The CDR3 region has the DNA TGTGCCAGCAGCTTAGCGAGAGGGGGTTTGGGTAATTCACCCCTCCACTTT.

V usage is TRBV27 and J usage is TRBJ1-2; possibly TRBD1 for D (6 bases). The V gene lost 6 bases and the J gene lost 5 bases, with 13 bases spanning the gap. Germline V gives CDR1 MNHEY, CDR2 SMNVEV (reference sequence). This CDR3 is 13 amino acids long. The CDR3 coding sequence is TGTGCCAGCAGGTCCTTTCAGGGGTATGGCTACACCTTC. Translation: CASRSFQGYGYTF.

In its sample, this clone was seen once. The CDR3 DNA follows: TGTGCCAGTCTTAGCGGGGGGGCATCCTACGAGCAGTACTTC. It specifies CASLSGGASYEQYF. This chain joins TRBV28 and TRBJ2-7, with 11 bases fitting TRBD2. Germline CDR1 MDHEN, CDR2 SYDVKM. V was clipped by 9 bases and J by 1 base; unmatched bases: 5. The CDR3 length is 14 residues.

The count of this clone is one. This chain uses TRBV7-9 with TRBJ1-2; the match to TRBD1 covers 10 bases. V trimming: 5 bases; J trimming: 7 bases; junction bases outside the gene matches: 4. The CDR3 spans 13 residues. Germline values: CDR1 SEHNR, CDR2 FQNEAQ (reference sequence). Written as DNA, the CDR3 is TGTGCCAGCAGCGACGGGACAGGGGTTGGCTACACCTTC. Translation gives CASSDGTGVGYTF.

The chain is built from TRBV28 and TRBJ1-3; 9 nucleotides agree with TRBD1. Germline CDR1 MDHEN, CDR2 SYDVKM. V shed 1 base and J 0 bases; nucleotides not matched to a gene: 4. CDR3 size: 17 residues. The CDR3 protein is CASSLFGTGHSGNTIYF. The CDR3 DNA reads TGTGCCAGCAGTTTATTCGGGACAGGGCACTCTGGAAACACCATATATTTT.

This rearrangement joins TRBV1 to TRBJ2-3; no check of the table's D call, TRBD2, against the DNA was made. TRBV1 is a known pseudogene. This CDR3 contains 18 residues. The CDR3 coding sequence is TGCACCAGCAGCCACCTCGGTGTAGCGGGGGGCCCCGCAGATACGCAGTATTTT. Its translation is CTSSHLGVAGGPADTQYF.

The chain uses TRBV4-2 and TRBJ2-3; 8 nucleotides line up with TRBD2. V lost 0 bases and J lost 0; bases outside the gene matches: 2. Per the germline V gene, CDR1 is LGHNA and CDR2 is YNFKEQ. The CDR3 has 16 amino acids. This CDR3 reads CASSQDRGGSTDTQYF. CDR3 nucleotide sequence: TGTGCCAGCAGCCAAGATCGGGGGGGCAGCACAGATACGCAGTATTTT.

J is TRBJ2-1 and V is TRBV9; the match to TRBD2 covers 10 bases. The length of the CDR3 is 18 residues. Germline CDR1 is SGDLS and CDR2 is YYNGEE. V lost 1 base to trimming and J lost 10 bases; unmatched junction nucleotides: 17. The CDR3 DNA is TGTGCCAGCAGCGTATGGGGGGACCGGACTAGCGGCCACGAGGAGCAGTTCTTC. The encoded protein is CASSVWGDRTSGHEEQFF. The entire variable domain, with the rest obtained from reference TRBV9 and TRBJ2-1, is as follows: DSGVTQTPKHLITATGQRVTLRCSPRSGDLSVYWYQQSLDQGLQFLIQYYNGEERAKGNILERFSAQQFPDLHSELNLSSLELGDSALYFCASSVWGDRTSGHEEQFFGPGTRLTVL.

In nucleotides, the CDR3 is TGTGCCTGGAGTCGGAGCGGGATCCAAGAGACCCAGTACTTC. This sequence encodes CAWSRSGIQETQYF. The genes are TRBV30 and TRBJ2-5, with 7 bases fitting TRBD2. The V and J ends lost 2 bases and 1 base, in that order; junction bases with no gene match: 4. The germline V gene has CDR1 GTSNPN and CDR2 SVGIG (reference sequence). CDR3 length: 14 amino acids.

The chain uses TRBV9 and TRBJ2-5; 7 bases agree with TRBD2. Per germline, CDR1 SGDLS and CDR2 YYNGEE. This CDR3 comprises 15 residues. V lost 2 bases, J lost 0 bases, and 4 bases stayed unmatched. CDR3 bases: TGTGCCAGCAGCGTTCTTAGCGGGTACCAAGAGACCCAGTACTTC. Its protein product is CASSVLSGYQETQYF.

The rearrangement links TRBV7-3 to TRBJ2-1; D may match TRBD1 or TRBD2 (6 bases each). V lost 4 bases and J 7 bases, leaving 14 bases between the germline ends. This CDR3 comprises 14 residues. CDR1 is SGHTA and CDR2 is FQGTGA in the germline V gene. Written as DNA, the CDR3 is TGTGCCAGCAGCTCCTCCGGGGGCGGGAATGAGCAGTTCTTC. Translated, it gives CASSSSGGGNEQFF. The full variable domain, rest sourced from reference TRBV7-3 and TRBJ2-1, is GAGVSQTPSNKVTEKGKYVELRCDPISGHTALYWYRQSLGQGPEFLIYFQGTGAADDSGLPNDRFFAVRPEGSVSTLKIQRTERGDSAVYLCASSSSGGGNEQFFGPGTRLTVL.

V gene TRBV5-1 combines with J gene TRBJ1-3; D ambiguous. Germline V gene sequence: CDR1 SGHRS, CDR2 YFSETQ. This CDR3 is 17 amino acids long. The germline V and J ends were trimmed by 0 bases and 0 bases, with 13 bases remaining between them. DNA for the CDR3: TGCGCCAGCAGCTTGGAGGGCAGGACCCACTCTGGAAACACCATATATTTT. It translates to CASSLEGRTHSGNTIYF.

This clone was counted once. V gene TRBV14 combines with J gene TRBJ2-1; 8 nucleotides match TRBD2. The CDR3 runs 18 residues. Per the germline V gene, CDR1 is SGHDN and CDR2 is FVKESK. J gave up 3 bases and V 2 bases, and 12 bases lay outside the gene matches. CDR3: CASSQYVGAGVGYNEQFF. The CDR3 nucleotides read TGTGCCAGCAGCCAATACGTCGGAGCGGGGGTGGGCTACAATGAGCAGTTCTTC.

This clone was observed once. The chain recombines TRBV5-1 with TRBJ2-3; tentatively, D is TRBD1 (6 bases). V lost 6 bases and J lost 0, with 14 bases in between. This CDR3 comprises 15 residues. Germline CDR1 and CDR2: SGHRS and YFSETQ. CDR3 loop: CASTKTGDSTDTQYF. CDR3 bases: TGCGCCAGCACAAAGACAGGAGACAGCACAGATACGCAGTATTTT. Combining the CDR3 with reference TRBV5-1 and TRBJ2-3 gives the whole variable domain KAGVTQTPRYLIKTRGQQVTLSCSPISGHRSVSWYQQTPGQGLQFLFEYFSETQRNKGNFPGRFSGRQFSNSRSEMNVSTLELGDSALYLCASTKTGDSTDTQYFGPGTRLTVL.

The chain links TRBV15 to TRBJ2-4; 11 positions match TRBD2. The germline V gene has CDR1 LNHNV and CDR2 YYDKDF (reference sequence). The CDR3 consists of 16 residues. Trimming cost V 1 base and J 6 bases; bases outside gene matches: 5. CDR3 coding DNA: TGTGCCACCAGCAGAGTAGCGGGGGGGCCGAGAAACATTCAGTACTTC. Residues: CATSRVAGGPRNIQYF.

The chain is built from TRBV10-3 and TRBJ1-1, with D possibly being TRBD1 (5 bases). This CDR3 region has 12 residues. Germline lookup yields CDR1 ENHRY and CDR2 SYGVKD. V was cut by 0 bases and J by 10 bases, with 9 bases left in between. The CDR3 nucleotides read TGTGCCATCAGTGAGTCTGGCCAGGGAGCTTTCTTT. This encodes CAISESGQGAFF.

This chain joins TRBV5-1 and TRBJ2-7; 7 bases are a match to TRBD2. Trimming at V came to 2 bases and at J to 5 bases, leaving 4 bases not matched to a gene. This CDR3 has 13 amino acids. The germline CDR1 and CDR2 sequences are SGHRS and YFSETQ. CDR3: CASSFSGRDEQYF. The CDR3 DNA reads TGCGCCAGCAGCTTTTCAGGGAGGGACGAGCAGTACTTC.

The chain combines TRBV5-6 with TRBJ1-5; tentatively, D is TRBD1 (5 bases). Germline-derived CDR1 and CDR2 are SGHDT and YYEEEE. The length of the CDR3 is 16 residues. Trimming stripped 3 bases from V and 5 bases from J, with 18 bases between. In DNA, the CDR3 is TGTGCCAGCAGCTCTACAGGAAAACCCTACTATCAGCCCCAGCATTTT. Protein: CASSSTGKPYYQPQHF.

The chain has TRBV4-1 and TRBJ2-7, with 10 bases that match TRBD2. The trim removed 5 bases at V and 6 bases at J, leaving 7 bases unmatched. This CDR3 has 14 residues. Germline V gives CDR1 MGHRA, CDR2 YSYEKL. CDR3 in DNA: TGCGCCAGCAGCGCACTACTAGCGGGGAGCGAGCAGTACTTC. Translated, it gives CASSALLAGSEQYF.

The sample holds a few counts of this clone. The rearrangement uses TRBV7-3 and TRBJ2-3, with 9 nucleotides matching TRBD2. The germline gives CDR1 SGHTA, CDR2 FQGTGA. The V gene end was trimmed by 2 bases and the J gene end by 2 bases; junction bases not matched to a gene: 5. CDR3 size: 16 residues. The CDR3 nucleotides are TGTGCCAGCAGCTTACAAGGCGGGGGGGCCACAGATACGCAGTATTTT. This sequence encodes CASSLQGGGATDTQYF.